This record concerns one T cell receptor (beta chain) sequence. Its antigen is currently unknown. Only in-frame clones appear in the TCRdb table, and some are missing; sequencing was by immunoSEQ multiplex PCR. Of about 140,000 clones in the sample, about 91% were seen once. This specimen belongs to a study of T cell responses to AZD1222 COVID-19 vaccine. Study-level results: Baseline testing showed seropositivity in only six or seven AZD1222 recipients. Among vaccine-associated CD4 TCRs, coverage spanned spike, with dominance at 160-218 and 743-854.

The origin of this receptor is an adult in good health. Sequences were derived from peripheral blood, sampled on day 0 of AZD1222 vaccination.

The DNA of the CDR3 is TGTGCCAGCAGGGTGGCAGGGGTATTGAACGAGCAGTACTTC. It encodes CASRVAGVLNEQYF. The chain is built from TRBV2 and TRBJ2-7, with D perhaps matching TRBD1 (6 bases). This CDR3 region has 14 residues. The germline V gene has CDR1 SNHLY and CDR2 FYNNEI. With 6 bases removed from V and 5 bases from J, the gap between germline ends came to 17 bases.